This T cell receptor (beta chain) derives from a study of T cell responses to AZD1222 COVID-19 vaccine. Study context: Pooled in the analysis were second doses at about 4 or about 12 weeks.

Findings and caveats of the study: White British donors predominated, females outnumbered males, and clonal diversity was possibly underestimated. Sampling captured repertoires only after the peak T cell response.

Produced via immunoSEQ multiplex PCR; TCRdb's table is partial and in-frame only. The repertoire has roughly 170,000 clones, approximately 86% of them found once; the top ten carry roughly 0.49%. Germline V CDR1 and CDR2: SGHAT, FQNNGV. Trimming shortened V by 0 bases and J by 0 bases, and 8 bases separated the two germline ends. The CDR3 is 15 residues long. With respect to this clone: Its target is unknown. Additional DNA sequences in this sample encode the identical CDR3.

This sample comprised peripheral blood, obtained on day 0 of AZD1222 vaccination. The clonotype originates from an adult in good health. The V gene is TRBV11-2, the J gene TRBJ1-1; D uncertain. CDR3 loop: CASSLEPDMNTEAFF. DNA for the CDR3: TGTGCCAGCAGCTTAGAGCCAGACATGAACACTGAAGCTTTCTTT. The variable domain in full, completed from reference TRBV11-2 and TRBJ1-1, reads EAGVAQSPRYKIIEKRQSVAFWCNPISGHATLYWYQQILGQGPKLLIQFQNNGVVDDSQLPKDRFSAERLKGVDSTLKIQPAKLEDSAVYLCASSLEPDMNTEAFFGQGTRLTVV.